The source of this TCR beta chain is a study of cytomegalovirus exposure and HLA in healthy donors. Both 60 Vbeta primers and 13 Jbeta primers went into the PCR. Assay: immunoSEQ multiplex PCR; the TCRdb copy retains only in-frame clones and omits some. The sample lists 160,000 or so clones; approximately 77% were seen once. This clone is labeled medium-sized. The antigen remains undetermined. Study-wide results and limits: Sequencing likely produced, as an artifact, a cluster of highly shared sequence variants. In a later analysis, HLA-associated TCR beta chains were more clonally expanded than equally common others.

This CDR3 region has 15 residues. From germline, CDR1 is LGHNA and CDR2 YSLEER. The junction had 5 bases not matched to a gene; V was cut back by 0 bases and J by 3 bases. Specimen: PBMCs. The receptor was isolated from a female donor in good health and CMV-seronegative. V gene TRBV4-3 combines with J gene TRBJ2-7, with TRBD1 identical over 7 bases. CDR3 in amino acids: CASSQDGTAVYEQYF. CDR3 in DNA: TGCGCCAGCAGCCAAGATGGGACAGCAGTCTACGAGCAGTACTTC.